The next 24 T cell receptor beta chains were all read from a single sample in a study of T cell responses to AZD1222 COVID-19 vaccine. Sequencing was performed with immunoSEQ multiplex PCR; in TCRdb, only in-frame clones are kept and a portion is missing. Of approximately 150,000 clones listed, about nine tenths were seen once; the top ten hold around 1.7%. Sequencing used peripheral blood, obtained on day 0 of AZD1222 vaccination. The receptor set was obtained from an adult in good health.

The V and J genes are TRBV7-3 and TRBJ2-1; D gene ambiguous. Deletions cut 5 bases from V and 2 bases from J, with 13 bases between. The CDR3 length is 15 residues. CDR1 is SGHTA, CDR2 FQGTGA, per germline. CDR3 sequence: CASSPLNGPYNEQFF. DNA of the CDR3: TGTGCCAGCAGCCCCCTTAATGGGCCCTACAATGAGCAGTTCTTC. Full variable domain (remainder filled in from reference TRBV7-3 and TRBJ2-1): GAGVSQTPSNKVTEKGKYVELRCDPISGHTALYWYRQSLGQGPEFLIYFQGTGAADDSGLPNDRFFAVRPEGSVSTLKIQRTERGDSAVYLCASSPLNGPYNEQFFGPGTRLTVL.

This chain uses TRBV6-5 with TRBJ1-2; D is uncertain. The CDR3 loop spans 14 amino acids. V was trimmed by 5 bases and J by 4 bases, leaving 14 bases between them. Germline CDR1 MNHEY, CDR2 SVGAGI. CDR3 in amino acids: CASSPHMATYGYTF. In DNA, the CDR3 is TGTGCCAGCAGTCCCCACATGGCCACCTATGGCTACACCTTC.

J is TRBJ2-7 and V is TRBV7-2; no reliable D call. There are 13 residues in the CDR3. In germline, CDR1 is SGHTA, CDR2 FQGNSA. Between the trimmed V and J ends, which lost 2 bases and 2 bases, there was a span of 7 bases. CDR3: CASSLLSTYEQYF. The CDR3, as DNA: TGTGCCAGCAGCTTACTATCCACCTACGAGCAGTACTTC. Supplemented by reference TRBV7-2 and TRBJ2-7, the full variable domain reads GAGVSQSPSNKVTEKGKDVELRCDPISGHTALYWYRQSLGQGLEFLIYFQGNSAPDKSGLPSDRFSAERTGGSVSTLTIQRTQQEDSAVYLCASSLLSTYEQYFGPGTRLTVT.

This clone was seen once. The chain carries TRBV19 and TRBJ2-3; 7 bases align to TRBD1. Germline loops: CDR1 LNHDA, CDR2 SQIVND (reference sequence). The CDR3 has 14 residues. J was trimmed by 4 bases and V by 4 bases; bases with no gene match: 5. The CDR3 loop reads CASSTWTGADTQYF. CDR3 bases: TGTGCCAGTAGTACGTGGACAGGCGCAGATACGCAGTATTTT.

CDR3 nucleotide sequence: TGCGCCAGCAGCTTGGGAGGGGCCAACTCTGGAAACACCATATATTTT. This codes for CASSLGGANSGNTIYF. J is TRBJ1-3 and V is TRBV5-1, with D perhaps TRBD1 (5 bases). The germline V and J ends were trimmed by 0 bases and 0 bases, with 10 bases remaining between them. Looked up from germline, CDR1 is SGHRS and CDR2 is YFSETQ. This CDR3 contains 16 residues.

V and J are TRBV28 and TRBJ2-3; D is unresolved. The CDR3 contains 18 residues. Looked up from germline, CDR1 is MDHEN and CDR2 is SYDVKM. The germline V and J ends were trimmed by 6 bases and 2 bases, with 24 bases remaining between them. The CDR3 reads CASSTADNYRTHTDTQYF. The CDR3 DNA sequence: TGTGCCAGCAGCACCGCTGATAATTACCGAACACACACAGATACGCAGTATTTT.

This chain connects TRBV23-1 to TRBJ1-2, with 9 bases aligning to TRBD1. TRBV23-1 counts as an open reading frame of uncertain function. CDR3 length equals 19 residues. V lost 2 bases and J lost 2; bases outside the gene matches: 15. The CDR3 DNA reads as TGCGCCAGCAGTCAAACGCTCGGGACAGGGAAAGGAAGGAACTATGGCTACACCTTC. It codes for CASSQTLGTGKGRNYGYTF.

The chain links TRBV4-1 to TRBJ1-3; D is possibly TRBD1 (6 bases). V dropped 0 bases and J dropped 2 bases, with 11 bases sitting between them. Germline CDR1 is MGHRA and CDR2 is YSYEKL. The CDR3 is 16 residues long. CDR3 region: CASSQEKRGAGNTIYF. In nucleotides, the CDR3 is TGCGCCAGCAGCCAAGAAAAAAGGGGGGCTGGAAACACCATATATTTT.

Only one count was recorded for this clone. DNA of the CDR3: TGTGCCAGCAGCTTAGGCGGGACCGACAATCAGCCCCAGCATTTT. This sequence encodes CASSLGGTDNQPQHF. The rearrangement links TRBV11-2 to TRBJ1-5, with D maybe TRBD1 (5 bases). The germline gives CDR1 SGHAT, CDR2 FQNNGV. V was pared by 1 base and J by 3 bases, with 10 bases between. The CDR3 sequence is 15 residues long.

Only one count was recorded for this clone. The genes are TRBV4-1 and TRBJ2-1; D uncertain. Germline lookup yields CDR1 MGHRA and CDR2 YSYEKL. CDR3 length: 17 residues. V was pared by 0 bases and J by 0 bases, with 12 bases between. CDR3 sequence: CASSQEYRLSSYNEQFF. The CDR3 nucleotides read TGCGCCAGCAGCCAAGAGTATCGTCTCTCCTCCTACAATGAGCAGTTCTTC.

CDR3 residues: CAISEGGLSRGVYEQYF. CDR3 in DNA: TGTGCCATCAGTGAGGGGGGCCTCAGTCGGGGAGTCTACGAGCAGTACTTC. The rearrangement links TRBV10-3 to TRBJ2-7, with D perhaps TRBD1 (6 bases). V lost 2 bases and J 3 bases, leaving 20 bases between the germline ends. Germline V gene data show CDR1 as ENHRY and CDR2 as SYGVKD. This CDR3 has 17 residues.

The V gene is TRBV2, the J gene TRBJ1-4; 10 bases are a match to TRBD1. This CDR3 has 17 amino acids. Germline CDR1 and CDR2: SNHLY and FYNNEI. V lost 7 bases, J lost 0 bases, and 8 bases stayed unmatched. In DNA form, the CDR3 reads TGTGCCAGCACTCTGACAGGGGGCTACGCAACTAATGAAAAACTGTTTTTT. Encoded protein: CASTLTGGYATNEKLFF.

A note on this clone: Other DNA sequences in the sample encode the same CDR3. The CDR3 coding sequence is TGTGCCAGCAGCTTCAGTACGAACACTGAAGCTTTCTTT. This codes for CASSFSTNTEAFF. The chain has TRBV7-9 and TRBJ1-1, with D unclear. Germline V gene sequence: CDR1 SEHNR, CDR2 FQNEAQ (reference sequence). V was shortened by 3 bases and J by 1 base, with 6 bases between the two germline ends. This CDR3 spans 13 amino acids.

This sequence joins TRBV9 and TRBJ2-7; tentatively, D is TRBD1 (6 bases). Trimming removed 0 bases at V and 1 base at J, with 11 bases between. The CDR3 has 15 residues. Germline loops: CDR1 SGDLS, CDR2 YYNGEE. The CDR3 region is CASSVEGTGSYEQYF. DNA for the CDR3: TGTGCCAGCAGCGTAGAGGGAACAGGGTCCTACGAGCAGTACTTC.

J is TRBJ1-2 and V is TRBV10-3, with D maybe TRBD1 (6 bases). Germline CDR1 reads ENHRY; CDR2 reads SYGVKD. This CDR3 region has 15 residues. V was shortened by 0 bases and J by 5 bases, with 13 bases between the two germline ends. CDR3 sequence reads: CAISESPTGDYGYTF. CDR3 nucleotides: TGTGCCATCAGTGAGTCCCCGACAGGAGATTATGGCTACACCTTC.

This clone has just one count. V gene TRBV5-4 combines with J gene TRBJ1-1, with 10 nucleotides matching TRBD1. CDR3 length equals 14 residues. From germline, CDR1 is SGHNT and CDR2 YYREEE (reference sequence). With V trimmed by 4 bases and J by 5 bases, 5 bases remained unmatched. The CDR3 loop reads CASSPKGQGTEAFF. In nucleotides, the CDR3 is TGTGCCAGCAGCCCGAAGGGACAGGGGACTGAAGCTTTCTTT.

The chain links TRBV19 to TRBJ2-7; D is ambiguous. CDR3 length: 15 residues. Germline lookup yields CDR1 LNHDA and CDR2 SQIVND (reference sequence). V lost 6 bases to trimming and J lost 5 bases, with 20 bases between them. CDR3 nucleotide sequence: TGTGCCAGTAGCTATTCTGTATCCTCGGTCAACGAGCAGTACTTC. Encoded protein: CASSYSVSSVNEQYF. The whole variable domain, remainder taken from reference TRBV19 and TRBJ2-7, is DGGITQSPKYLFRKEGQNVTLSCEQNLNHDAMYWYRQDPGQGLRLIYYSQIVNDFQKGDIAEGYSVSREKKESFPLTVTSAQKNPTAFYLCASSYSVSSVNEQYFGPGTRLTVT.

The gene calls are TRBV7-9 and TRBJ2-6; no clear D. The CDR3 extends over 15 amino acids. The V gene lost 2 bases and the J gene lost 0 bases, with 5 bases spanning the gap. Germline V gene lookup returns CDR1 SEHNR and CDR2 FQNEAQ (reference sequence). The CDR3 reads CASSLPSSGANVLTF. CDR3 nucleotides: TGTGCCAGCAGCTTACCCAGCTCTGGGGCCAACGTCCTGACTTTC.

This chain joins TRBV5-1 and TRBJ1-6; no clear D gene. The CDR3 runs to 14 residues. Trimming stripped 2 bases from V and 10 bases from J, with 13 bases between. Germline V gene lookup returns CDR1 SGHRS and CDR2 YFSETQ. DNA for the CDR3: TGCGCCAGCAGCTTCGGCCCCGGCGGGTCACCCCTCCACTTT. Translated, it gives CASSFGPGGSPLHF.

This sequence joins TRBV15 and TRBJ2-7, with 7 bases that match TRBD1. Losses at the gene ends were 5 bases for V and 1 base for J; bases not matched to a gene: 5. Germline-derived CDR1 and CDR2 are LNHNV and YYDKDF (reference sequence). The CDR3 is 14 amino acids. For the CDR3, the DNA is TGTGCCACCAGCTCCACCAGGGGGTCCTACGAGCAGTACTTC. Translating it yields CATSSTRGSYEQYF.

J is TRBJ2-1 and V is TRBV6-5, with TRBD2 as a possible D gene (5 bases). The CDR3 loop spans 14 amino acids. Germline CDR1 MNHEY, CDR2 SVGAGI. V was shortened by 6 bases and J by 10 bases, with 19 bases between the two germline ends. The CDR3: CASRGWVEGREQFF. The CDR3 nucleotides are TGTGCCAGCAGGGGGTGGGTCGAGGGTCGAGAGCAGTTCTTC.

The table lists this clone with a count of one. Here the CDR3 DNA reads TGTGCCAGCAGTTTTAAAAGGGGGACAGATACGCAGTATTTT. It specifies CASSFKRGTDTQYF. The chain carries TRBV27 and TRBJ2-3, with D possibly matching TRBD1 (6 bases). From germline, CDR1 is MNHEY and CDR2 SMNVEV (reference sequence). Trimming pared 3 bases from V and 3 bases from J, leaving 10 bases between. The CDR3 length is 14 residues.

The chain employs TRBV10-3 and TRBJ2-3; no reliable D call. CDR1 is ENHRY and CDR2 is SYGVKD in the germline V gene. This CDR3 comprises 14 residues. V was pared by 11 bases and J by 4 bases, with 19 bases between. CDR3 DNA sequence: TGTGCCCTCCTGGGCTTACACCCCCCAGATACGCAGTATTTT. This codes for CALLGLHPPDTQYF.

This clone came up a few times. The chain is built from TRBV11-2 and TRBJ2-7; D remains ambiguous. This CDR3 has 11 amino acids. V was clipped by 5 bases and J by 0 bases, with 2 bases between them. CDR1 SGHAT and CDR2 FQNNGV come from the germline V gene. The CDR3: CASSISYEQYF. The DNA of the CDR3 is TGTGCCAGCAGCATCTCCTACGAGCAGTACTTC.